The 14 T cell receptor beta chains listed next were all sequenced from one sample in a study of T cells in Graves' hyperthyroidism and ophthalmopathy. Amplified regions were TCR beta CDR3 sequences from RNA transcripts. First-round RT-PCR of the TCR CDR3 relied on the HTBI primer set. TCRdb reprocessed the multiplex PCR reads via MiXCR and lists one record per CDR3 protein. Among 300,000 to 500,000 distinct CDR3 sequences listed, about 15% were seen once. The material sequenced was blood. Receptors originate from a woman younger than 45 with Graves' hyperthyroidism.

The sample holds many counts of this clonotype. This CDR3 is CASSQDPASGRAGETQYF. Written as DNA, the CDR3 is TGTGCCAGCAGCCAGGATCCGGCTAGCGGGAGGGCGGGAGAGACCCAGTACTTC. This chain connects TRBV4-2 to TRBJ2-5, with 12 bases that match TRBD2. The CDR3 covers 18 residues. V shed 3 bases and J 4 bases; nucleotides not matched to a gene: 12. Germline V gene sequence: CDR1 LGHNA, CDR2 YNFKEQ.

This sequence joins TRBV3-1 and TRBJ1-3; TRBD1 might be the D (6 bases). Trimming removed 8 bases at V and 2 bases at J, with 25 bases between. Looked up from germline, CDR1 is LGHDT and CDR2 is YNNKEL (reference sequence). The CDR3 has 18 residues. The CDR3 region is CASQEGGQVRIPGNTIYF. CDR3 in DNA: TGTGCCAGCCAGGAAGGGGGTCAGGTTCGAATTCCTGGAAACACCATATATTTT.

Many counts were recorded for this clonotype. The chain couples TRBV11-2 to TRBJ1-2; no reliable D call. This CDR3 has 15 residues. The V end lost 1 base, the J end lost 0 bases, and 9 bases lay between the germline ends. Per the germline V gene, CDR1 is SGHAT and CDR2 is FQNNGV. CDR3 region: CASSLVQHSNYGYTF. CDR3 nucleotide sequence: TGTGCCAGCAGCTTAGTCCAGCATTCTAACTATGGCTACACCTTC.

In this sample, this clonotype turned up a few times. J is TRBJ2-1 and V is TRBV4-1; D may be TRBD2 (6 bases). The length of the CDR3 is 14 residues. The ends were cut back, 1 base at V and 8 bases at J, with 12 bases in the middle. Germline values: CDR1 MGHRA, CDR2 YSYEKL. CDR3 protein: CASSQVPTSHEQFF. CDR3 DNA: TGCGCCAGCAGCCAAGTCCCGACTAGTCATGAGCAGTTCTTC.

This clonotype was seen only a few times. V usage is TRBV5-1 and J usage is TRBJ2-1; 11 bases are a match to TRBD2. CDR3 length equals 15 residues. J gave up 6 bases and V 0 bases, and 2 bases lay outside the gene matches. CDR1 SGHRS and CDR2 YFSETQ come from the germline V gene. The CDR3 protein is CASSLEGLAANEQFF. For the CDR3, the DNA is TGCGCCAGCAGCTTGGAGGGACTAGCGGCCAATGAGCAGTTCTTC.

This clonotype came up many times. The chain uses TRBV10-3 and TRBJ2-7; D gene uncertain. V was trimmed by 4 bases and J by 3 bases, leaving 10 bases between them. This CDR3 has 13 amino acids. CDR1 is ENHRY and CDR2 is SYGVKD in the germline V gene. Here the CDR3 reads CAISVGNHYEQYF. The CDR3 DNA reads TGTGCCATCAGTGTAGGGAATCACTACGAGCAGTACTTC.

In regard to this clonotype: An end of the junction does not agree with germline; a read error may underlie this. The rearrangement links TRBV12-3 or TRBV12-4 to TRBJ1-1; D is perhaps TRBD1 (5 bases). This CDR3 is 14 amino acids long. This CDR3 reads CASSSGHANTEASF. In DNA form, the CDR3 reads TGTGCCAGCAGTAGCGGACATGCGAACACTGAAGCTTCCTTT.

This clonotype has a count of ten or more. The V call is TRBV29-1, the J call TRBJ2-3; no firm D call. This CDR3 contains 13 residues. CDR1 and CDR2 (germline): SQVTM, ANQGSEA. V was clipped by 6 bases and J by 6 bases, with 16 bases between them. CDR3 DNA sequence: TGCAGCGTCTCGGTGGTGCAGTTGGATACGCAGTATTTT. Its protein product is CSVSVVQLDTQYF.

This clonotype appeared a single time. The chain is built from TRBV14 and TRBJ2-7; D possibly matches TRBD1 or TRBD2 (5 bases each). Trimming left V 3 bases short and J 4 bases short, with 13 bases between. Germline CDR1 is SGHDN and CDR2 is FVKESK. This CDR3 spans 14 amino acids. The CDR3 DNA reads TGTGCCAGCAGCCACCCCAGGGACCGTTACGAGCAGTACTTC. This sequence encodes CASSHPRDRYEQYF.

This chain connects TRBV3-1 to TRBJ2-1, with D perhaps matching TRBD1 (5 bases). CDR3 size: 15 residues. Germline V lookup: CDR1 LGHDT, CDR2 YNNKEL (reference sequence). Trimming removed 2 bases from V and 0 bases from J, with 8 bases in between. CDR3 protein: CASSQRQSSYNEQFF. CDR3 sequence (DNA): TGTGCCAGCAGCCAAAGACAGTCCTCCTACAATGAGCAGTTCTTC.

Many counts were recorded for this clonotype. This sequence joins TRBV28 and TRBJ2-7, with a possible D match to TRBD2 (5 bases). The CDR3 runs to 14 residues. V was shortened by 5 bases and J by 2 bases, with 13 bases between the two germline ends. CDR1 is MDHEN and CDR2 is SYDVKM in the germline V gene. For the CDR3, the DNA is TGTGCCAGCAGTCAATTGGACTGGACCTACGAGCAGTACTTC. Its protein product is CASSQLDWTYEQYF.

This clonotype was observed many times. The chain has TRBV3-1 and TRBJ1-1; D ambiguous. The CDR3 extends over 15 amino acids. V was clipped by 0 bases and J by 4 bases, with 12 bases between them. CDR1 is LGHDT, CDR2 YNNKEL, per germline (reference sequence). The CDR3 DNA sequence: TGTGCCAGCAGCCAAGATTTACTCGAGGGCACTGAAGCTTTCTTT. Encoded protein: CASSQDLLEGTEAFF. The full variable domain, rest sourced from reference TRBV3-1 and TRBJ1-1, is DTAVSQTPKYLVTQMGNDKSIKCEQNLGHDTMYWYKQDSKKFLKIMFSYNNKELIINETVPNRFSPKSPDKAHLNLHINSLELGDSAVYFCASSQDLLEGTEAFFGQGTRLTVV.

This clonotype was recorded at least ten times. Its ends do not fully match the called genes, so a read error is possible. The rearrangement links TRBV6-1 to TRBJ2-1; 7 nucleotides align to TRBD1. The CDR3 length is 13 residues. Germline CDR1 reads MNHNS; CDR2 reads SASEGT. CDR3 sequence: CASGDRVYNEQFF. The CDR3 coding sequence is TGTGCCAGCGGTGACAGGGTCTACAATGAGCAGTTCTTC.

This clonotype has at least ten counts. V and J are TRBV2 and TRBJ1-5; no clear D gene. V was cut by 7 bases and J by 3 bases, with 16 bases left in between. The germline V gene has CDR1 SNHLY and CDR2 FYNNEI. The CDR3 has 15 amino acids. The CDR3 sequence is CASTVAGGDNQPQHF. The CDR3 bases are TGTGCCAGCACGGTGGCAGGTGGGGACAATCAGCCCCAGCATTTT.